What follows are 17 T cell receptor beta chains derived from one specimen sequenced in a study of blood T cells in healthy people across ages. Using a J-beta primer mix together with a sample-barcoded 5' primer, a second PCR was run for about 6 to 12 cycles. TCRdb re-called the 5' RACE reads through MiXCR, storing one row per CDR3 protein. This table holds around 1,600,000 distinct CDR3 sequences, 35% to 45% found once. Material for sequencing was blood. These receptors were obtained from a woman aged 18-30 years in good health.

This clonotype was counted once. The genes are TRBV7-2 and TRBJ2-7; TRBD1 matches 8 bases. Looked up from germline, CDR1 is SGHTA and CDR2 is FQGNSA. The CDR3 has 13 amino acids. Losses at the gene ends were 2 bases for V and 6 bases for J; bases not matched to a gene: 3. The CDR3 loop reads CASSLTRGLEQYF. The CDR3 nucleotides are TGTGCCAGCAGCTTAACCAGGGGGCTCGAGCAGTACTTC.

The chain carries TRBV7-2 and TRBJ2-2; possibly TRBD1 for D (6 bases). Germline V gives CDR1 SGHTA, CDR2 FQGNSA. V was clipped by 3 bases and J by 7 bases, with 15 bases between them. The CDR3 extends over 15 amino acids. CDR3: CASSFGAGAGGELFF. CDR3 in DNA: TGTGCCAGCAGCTTTGGCGCAGGGGCCGGCGGGGAGCTGTTTTTT.

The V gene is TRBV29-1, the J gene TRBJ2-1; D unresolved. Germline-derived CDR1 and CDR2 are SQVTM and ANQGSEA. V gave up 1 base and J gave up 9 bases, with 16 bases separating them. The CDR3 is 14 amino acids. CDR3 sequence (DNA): TGCAGCGTTGAAGGGGCAGGATTCTTCGCTGAGCAGTTCTTC. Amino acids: CSVEGAGFFAEQFF.

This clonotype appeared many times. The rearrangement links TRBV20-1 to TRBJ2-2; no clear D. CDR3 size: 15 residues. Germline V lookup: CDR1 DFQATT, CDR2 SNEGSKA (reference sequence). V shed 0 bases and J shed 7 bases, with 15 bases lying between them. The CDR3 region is CSARDLAGSIGELFF. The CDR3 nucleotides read TGCAGTGCTAGAGATCTGGCTGGATCTATCGGGGAGCTGTTTTTT.

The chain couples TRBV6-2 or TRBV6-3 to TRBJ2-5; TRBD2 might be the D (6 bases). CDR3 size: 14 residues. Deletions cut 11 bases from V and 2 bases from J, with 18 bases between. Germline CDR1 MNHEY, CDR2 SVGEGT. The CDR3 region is CAGGSPGAQETQYF. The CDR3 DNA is TGTGCCGGCGGAAGTCCGGGAGCACAAGAGACCCAGTACTTC.

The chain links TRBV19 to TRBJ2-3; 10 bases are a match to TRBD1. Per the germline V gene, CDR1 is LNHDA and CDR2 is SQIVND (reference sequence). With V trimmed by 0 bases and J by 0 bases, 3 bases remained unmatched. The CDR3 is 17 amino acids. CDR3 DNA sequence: TGTGCCAGTAGTATAGATTGGGGACAGGGGAGCACAGATACGCAGTATTTT. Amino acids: CASSIDWGQGSTDTQYF.

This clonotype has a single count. The CDR3 region has the DNA TGTGCCAGCAGAACATACGGGACAGGTGTCACCGGGGAGCTGTTTTTT. It translates to CASRTYGTGVTGELFF. The chain employs TRBV12-3 or TRBV12-4 and TRBJ2-2; TRBD1 matches at 8 bases. The CDR3 has 16 amino acids. V trimming: 6 bases; J trimming: 4 bases; junction bases outside the gene matches: 10.

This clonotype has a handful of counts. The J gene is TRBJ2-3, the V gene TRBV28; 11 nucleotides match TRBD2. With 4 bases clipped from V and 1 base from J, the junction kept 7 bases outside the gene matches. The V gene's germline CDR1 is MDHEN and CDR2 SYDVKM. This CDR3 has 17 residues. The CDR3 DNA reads TGTGCCAGCAGTTCAGGACTAGCGGGCGTACGCACAGATACGCAGTATTTT. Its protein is CASSSGLAGVRTDTQYF.

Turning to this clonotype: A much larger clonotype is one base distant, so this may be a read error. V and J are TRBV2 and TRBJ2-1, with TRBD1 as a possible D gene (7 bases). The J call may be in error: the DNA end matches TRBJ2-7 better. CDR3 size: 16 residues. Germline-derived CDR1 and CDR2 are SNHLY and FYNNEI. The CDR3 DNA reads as TGTGCCAGCAAGGGGGCTAGCGCTTTTGGTTACAATGAGCAGTACTTC. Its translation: CASKGASAFGYNEQYF.

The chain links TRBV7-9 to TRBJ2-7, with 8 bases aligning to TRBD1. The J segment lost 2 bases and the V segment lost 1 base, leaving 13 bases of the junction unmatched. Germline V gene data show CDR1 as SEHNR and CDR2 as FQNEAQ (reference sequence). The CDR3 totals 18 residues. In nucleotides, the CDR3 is TGTGCCAGCAGCTTAGGGCAGGGGGCGCTTAGTATCGCCTACGAGCAGTACTTC. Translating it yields CASSLGQGALSIAYEQYF.

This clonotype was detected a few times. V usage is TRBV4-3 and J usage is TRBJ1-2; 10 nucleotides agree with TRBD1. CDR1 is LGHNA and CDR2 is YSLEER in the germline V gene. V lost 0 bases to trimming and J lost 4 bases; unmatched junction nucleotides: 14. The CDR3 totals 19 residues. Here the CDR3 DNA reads TGCGCCAGCAGCCAAGATGTCCTCGCGGACAGGGGGACCCTCTATGGCTACACCTTC. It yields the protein CASSQDVLADRGTLYGYTF.

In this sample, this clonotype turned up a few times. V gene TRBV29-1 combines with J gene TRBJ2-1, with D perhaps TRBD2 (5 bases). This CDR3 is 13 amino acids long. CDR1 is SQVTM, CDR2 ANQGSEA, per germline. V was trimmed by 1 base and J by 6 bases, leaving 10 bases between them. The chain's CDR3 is CSVEGQRSNEQFF. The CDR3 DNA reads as TGCAGCGTTGAAGGCCAGCGGAGCAATGAGCAGTTCTTC.

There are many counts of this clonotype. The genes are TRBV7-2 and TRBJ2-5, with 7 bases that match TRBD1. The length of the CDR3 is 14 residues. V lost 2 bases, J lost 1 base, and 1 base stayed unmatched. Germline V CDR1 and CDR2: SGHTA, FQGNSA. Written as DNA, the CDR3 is TGTGCCAGCAGCTTAAACAGGGGCCAAGAGACCCAGTACTTC. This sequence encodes CASSLNRGQETQYF.

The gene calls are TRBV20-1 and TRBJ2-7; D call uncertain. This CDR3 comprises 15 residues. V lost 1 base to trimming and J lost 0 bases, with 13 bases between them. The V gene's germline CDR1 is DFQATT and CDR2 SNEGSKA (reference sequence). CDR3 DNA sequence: TGCAGTGCTAGAGGGCTGGACCTCAGCTCCTACGAGCAGTACTTC. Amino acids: CSARGLDLSSYEQYF.

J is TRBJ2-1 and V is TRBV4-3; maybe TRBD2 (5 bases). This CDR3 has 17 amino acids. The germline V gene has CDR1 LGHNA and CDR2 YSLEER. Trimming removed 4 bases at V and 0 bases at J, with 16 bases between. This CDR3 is CASSPVSASRSYNEQFF. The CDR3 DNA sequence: TGCGCCAGCAGCCCGGTTTCGGCTAGCCGCTCCTACAATGAGCAGTTCTTC.

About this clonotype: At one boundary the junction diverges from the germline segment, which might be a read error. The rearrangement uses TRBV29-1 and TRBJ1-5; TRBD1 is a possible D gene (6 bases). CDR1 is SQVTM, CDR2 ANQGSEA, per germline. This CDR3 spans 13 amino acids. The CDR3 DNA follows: TGCATCGTTGATGGGGGCATCAATCAGCCCCAGCATTTT. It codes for CIVDGGINQPQHF.

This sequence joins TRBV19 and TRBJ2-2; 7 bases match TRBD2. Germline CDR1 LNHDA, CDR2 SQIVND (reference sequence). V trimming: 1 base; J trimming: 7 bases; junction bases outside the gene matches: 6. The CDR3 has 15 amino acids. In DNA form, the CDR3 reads TGTGCCAGTAGTATAGCCTCTAGCGGCTACGGGGAGCTGTTTTTT. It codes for CASSIASSGYGELFF.